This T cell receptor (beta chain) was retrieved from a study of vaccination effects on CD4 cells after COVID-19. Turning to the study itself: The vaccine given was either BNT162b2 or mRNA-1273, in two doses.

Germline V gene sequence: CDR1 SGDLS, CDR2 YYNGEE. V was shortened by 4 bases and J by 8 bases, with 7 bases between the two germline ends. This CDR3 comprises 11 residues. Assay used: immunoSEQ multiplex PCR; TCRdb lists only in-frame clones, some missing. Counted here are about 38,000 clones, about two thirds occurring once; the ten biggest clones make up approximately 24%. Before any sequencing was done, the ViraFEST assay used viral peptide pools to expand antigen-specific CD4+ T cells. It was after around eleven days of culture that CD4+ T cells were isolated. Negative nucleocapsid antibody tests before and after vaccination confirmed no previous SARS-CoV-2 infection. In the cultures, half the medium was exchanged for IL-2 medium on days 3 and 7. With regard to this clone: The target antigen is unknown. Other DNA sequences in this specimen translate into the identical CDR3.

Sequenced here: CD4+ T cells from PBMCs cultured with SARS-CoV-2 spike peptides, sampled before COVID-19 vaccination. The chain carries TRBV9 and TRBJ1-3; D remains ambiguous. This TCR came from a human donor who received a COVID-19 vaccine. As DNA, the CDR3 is TGTGCCAGCAGCCGTGGGGACACCATATATTTT. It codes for CASSRGDTIYF.